This entry lists 10 T cell receptor beta chains sequenced from one sample in a study of cytomegalovirus exposure and HLA in healthy donors. TCRdb's copy holds only in-frame clones and misses some; the assay was immunoSEQ multiplex PCR. Here the sample spans around 190,000 clones, about 85% being singletons. Input material: PBMCs. These receptors all stem from a young man in good health and CMV-seropositive.

The rearrangement joins TRBV7-8 to TRBJ2-1, with 8 bases matching TRBD2. This CDR3 has 15 residues. Germline CDR1 SGHVS, CDR2 FQNEAQ. With V trimmed by 0 bases and J by 5 bases, 3 bases remained unmatched. DNA of the CDR3: TGTGCCAGCAGCTTAGCGCGGGGGGCACACAATGAGCAGTTCTTC. As protein: CASSLARGAHNEQFF. Complete variable domain (other parts from reference TRBV7-8 and TRBJ2-1): GAGVSQSPRYKVAKRGQDVALRCDPISGHVSLFWYQQALGQGPEFLTYFQNEAQLDKSGLPSDRFFAERPEGSVSTLKIQRTQQEDSAVYLCASSLARGAHNEQFFGPGTRLTVL.

CDR3 in DNA: TGTGCCAGCAGCTTCCGCGGGATTCAAGAGACCCAGTACTTC. This codes for CASSFRGIQETQYF. The chain carries TRBV5-4 and TRBJ2-5, with D possibly TRBD2 on 6 matching bases. Germline V gene lookup returns CDR1 SGHNT and CDR2 YYREEE (reference sequence). The CDR3 sequence is 14 residues long. Trimming removed 2 bases from V and 2 bases from J, with 10 bases in between.

The genes are TRBV9 and TRBJ2-2; 7 bases are a match to TRBD1. Germline V gene lookup returns CDR1 SGDLS and CDR2 YYNGEE. V gave up 1 base and J gave up 1 base; unmatched junction bases: 1. This CDR3 comprises 15 residues. The CDR3 here is CASSVRTGNTGELFF. CDR3 DNA sequence: TGTGCCAGCAGCGTACGGACAGGGAACACCGGGGAGCTGTTTTTT.

The CDR3 loop reads CASSLGAVAGDEQFF. The CDR3 DNA follows: TGCGCCAGCAGCTTGGGTGCTGTAGCGGGAGACGAGCAGTTCTTC. The gene calls are TRBV5-1 and TRBJ2-1; TRBD2 aligns across 9 bases. Germline V lookup: CDR1 SGHRS, CDR2 YFSETQ. Losses at the gene ends were 0 bases for V and 10 bases for J; bases not matched to a gene: 8. CDR3 length equals 15 residues. Variable domain in full (rest from reference TRBV5-1 and TRBJ2-1): KAGVTQTPRYLIKTRGQQVTLSCSPISGHRSVSWYQQTPGQGLQFLFEYFSETQRNKGNFPGRFSGRQFSNSRSEMNVSTLELGDSALYLCASSLGAVAGDEQFFGPGTRLTVL.

The V gene is TRBV11-2, the J gene TRBJ2-1; 8 bases fit TRBD2. The trim removed 1 base at V and 7 bases at J, leaving 9 bases unmatched. Per the germline V gene, CDR1 is SGHAT and CDR2 is FQNNGV. The CDR3 is made up of 16 amino acids. CDR3 amino acids: CASSLGASGWGNEQFF. In nucleotides, the CDR3 is TGTGCCAGCAGCTTAGGGGCTAGCGGGTGGGGAAATGAGCAGTTCTTC.

The V call is TRBV30, the J call TRBJ2-7, with 7 bases lining up with TRBD1. Germline CDR1 and CDR2: GTSNPN and SVGIG (reference sequence). This CDR3 region has 13 residues. V lost 2 bases and J lost 1; bases outside the gene matches: 2. This CDR3 reads CAWSMGQSYEQYF. DNA for the CDR3: TGTGCCTGGAGTATGGGACAGTCCTACGAGCAGTACTTC. Full variable domain (outside the CDR3, taken from reference TRBV30 and TRBJ2-7): SQTIHQWPATLVQPVGSPLSLECTVEGTSNPNLYWYRQAAGRGLQLLFYSVGIGQISSEVPQNLSASRPQDRQFILSSKKLLLSDSGFYLCAWSMGQSYEQYFGPGTRLTVT.

This clone was detected once. V is TRBV28 and J is TRBJ2-3; 12 bases align to TRBD2. Germline assignment: CDR1 MDHEN and CDR2 SYDVKM. CDR3 size: 16 residues. J was trimmed by 2 bases and V by 2 bases; bases with no gene match: 2. CDR3 sequence reads: CASSLGLAGYTDTQYF. The DNA of the CDR3 is TGTGCCAGCAGTTTAGGACTAGCGGGATACACAGATACGCAGTATTTT.

Note on this clone: One end of the junction is discordant with germline, which a read error may explain. The CDR3 nucleotides read TGTGCTAGCAGCGCGCGACTAGCGGGGGGCACCGGGGAGCTGTTTTTT. It yields the protein CASSARLAGGTGELFF. The chain links TRBV7-7 to TRBJ2-2, with TRBD2 matching 13 bases. The CDR3 extends over 16 amino acids. The V gene's germline CDR1 is SSHAT and CDR2 FNYEAQ (reference sequence).

This chain connects TRBV18 to TRBJ1-4; TRBD1 matches 8 bases. Germline-derived CDR1 and CDR2 are KGHSH and LQKENI. The V segment lost 0 bases and the J segment 8 bases; nucleotides outside the gene matches: 5. CDR3 length equals 15 residues. The CDR3 is CASSPPGDRMEKLFF. The CDR3 nucleotides read TGTGCCAGCTCACCACCGGGGGACAGGATGGAAAAACTGTTTTTT.

V usage is TRBV7-8 and J usage is TRBJ2-7; D possibly corresponds to TRBD1 (6 bases). The CDR3 extends over 15 amino acids. From germline, CDR1 is SGHVS and CDR2 FQNEAQ. Trimming took 1 base from V and 3 from J, leaving 13 bases between them. CDR3 protein: CASSLVGGPHYEQYF. CDR3 nucleotide sequence: TGTGCCAGCAGCTTAGTAGGGGGACCGCACTACGAGCAGTACTTC. The full variable domain, in which reference TRBV7-8 and TRBJ2-7 provide the parts outside the CDR3, is GAGVSQSPRYKVAKRGQDVALRCDPISGHVSLFWYQQALGQGPEFLTYFQNEAQLDKSGLPSDRFFAERPEGSVSTLKIQRTQQEDSAVYLCASSLVGGPHYEQYFGPGTRLTVT.